Listed below are T cell receptor beta chains from one sample, sequenced in a study of Graves' ophthalmopathy and Graves' hyperthyroidism. One entry per CDR3 protein, called by TCRdb with MiXCR from the multiplex PCR reads. The sample contains about 620,000 distinct CDR3 sequences, 22% of which appear only once. Sequences were obtained from peripheral blood. The receptors here all came from a woman aged 18-35 years with stable Graves' hyperthyroidism. Some clones in this sample may be carry-over from other donors' samples. The CDR3 runs from the conserved cysteine through the conserved F or W. The order of the fields is D gene, V gene, clone size, J gene, CDR3 DNA, CDR3 protein. D genes are given only for firm matches. Only part of the rows carry a size: once, few, many, or a class if the clone is expanded.

D gene: .
V gene: TRBV28
clone size: many
J gene: TRBJ1-1
CDR3 DNA: TGTGCCAGCACTATTGGGGGCAGGGGAACTGAAGCTTTCTTT
CDR3 protein: CASTIGGRGTEAFF

D gene: .
V gene: TRBV12-3/TRBV12-4
clone size: few
J gene: TRBJ2-7
CDR3 DNA: TGTGCCAGCAGTCCCCGGGACCGCAACTCCTACGAGCAGTACTTC
CDR3 protein: CASSPRDRNSYEQYF

D gene: .
V gene: TRBV7-9
clone size: few
J gene: TRBJ2-7
CDR3 DNA: TGTGCCAGCAGCTTAGCTCAGGCCGGCTCCTACGAGCAGTACTTC
CDR3 protein: CASSLAQAGSYEQYF

D gene: TRBD1
V gene: TRBV12-5
clone size: few
J gene: TRBJ1-1
CDR3 DNA: TGTGCTAGTGGTTGGACAGGGGAAACTGAAGCTTTCTTT
CDR3 protein: CASGWTGETEAFF

D gene: .
V gene: TRBV10-3
clone size: .
J gene: TRBJ1-2
CDR3 DNA: TGTGCCATCAGTGAGTCGTCCAGGAACTATGGCTACACCTTC
CDR3 protein: CAISESSRNYGYTF

D gene: .
V gene: TRBV5-4
clone size: many
J gene: TRBJ2-5
CDR3 DNA: TGTGCCAGCAGCTTGTACCAGAAGGGAGAGACCCAGTACTTC
CDR3 protein: CASSLYQKGETQYF

D gene: TRBD2
V gene: TRBV7-2
clone size: many
J gene: TRBJ2-5
CDR3 DNA: TGTGCCAGCAGCTTTAGCGGGACGAAAAAAGAGACCCAGTACTTC
CDR3 protein: CASSFSGTKKETQYF

D gene: .
V gene: TRBV19
clone size: many
J gene: TRBJ1-1
CDR3 DNA: TGTGCCAGTAGTCCCCAGGGAATCACTGAAGCTTTCTTT
CDR3 protein: CASSPQGITEAFF

D gene: TRBD2
V gene: TRBV2
clone size: many
J gene: TRBJ2-7
CDR3 DNA: TGTGCCAGCAGTGAAGGTGGACTAGTGGGCTACGAGCAGTACTTC
CDR3 protein: CASSEGGLVGYEQYF

D gene: TRBD2
V gene: TRBV20-1
clone size: many
J gene: TRBJ2-7
CDR3 DNA: TGCAGTGCTAGCATTAGCGGGGGCTCCTACGAGCAGTACTTC
CDR3 protein: CSASISGGSYEQYF

D gene: .
V gene: TRBV20-1
clone size: many
J gene: TRBJ1-5
CDR3 DNA: TGCAGTGCCCAACCGGCAGGGTCCAATCAGCCCCAGCATTTT
CDR3 protein: CSAQPAGSNQPQHF

D gene: .
V gene: TRBV6-2/TRBV6-3
clone size: .
J gene: TRBJ2-7
CDR3 DNA: TGTGCCAGCAGTTACCTCACTCCGGGGAAGAGCTACGAGCAGTACTTC
CDR3 protein: CASSYLTPGKSYEQYF

D gene: .
V gene: TRBV24-1
clone size: many
J gene: TRBJ2-5
CDR3 DNA: TGTGCCACCAGTGATTTCGAAGAGACCCAGTACTTC
CDR3 protein: CATSDFEETQYF

D gene: .
V gene: TRBV19
clone size: few
J gene: TRBJ2-7
CDR3 DNA: TGTGCCACTAATGGCCAGGGGCCCGAGCAGTACTTC
CDR3 protein: CATNGQGPEQYF

D gene: TRBD2
V gene: TRBV20-1
clone size: many
J gene: TRBJ2-7
CDR3 DNA: TGCAGTGCGCGACTAGCGGGGCCGAACTACGAGCAGTACTTC
CDR3 protein: CSARLAGPNYEQYF

D gene: TRBD2
V gene: TRBV20-1
clone size: many
J gene: TRBJ2-7
CDR3 DNA: TGCAGTGGAATAGCGGGAGCCATCGACGAGCAGTACTTC
CDR3 protein: CSGIAGAIDEQYF

D gene: .
V gene: TRBV7-2
clone size: many
J gene: TRBJ2-2
CDR3 DNA: TGTGCCATAAGCAGCTTAGATTCCACCGGGGAGCTGTTTTTT
CDR3 protein: CAISSLDSTGELFF

D gene: .
V gene: TRBV3-1
clone size: .
J gene: TRBJ1-5
CDR3 DNA: TGTGCCAGCAGCCAAGATCCCCAAAATCAGCCCCAGCATTTT
CDR3 protein: CASSQDPQNQPQHF

D gene: .
V gene: TRBV2
clone size: few
J gene: TRBJ2-5
CDR3 DNA: TGTGCCAGCAATTGGGGAGAGACCCAGTACTTC
CDR3 protein: CASNWGETQYF

D gene: TRBD1
V gene: TRBV28
clone size: .
J gene: TRBJ1-5
CDR3 DNA: TGTGCCAGCCGACTAGGGACAGGGCCAAATCAGCCCCAGCATTTT
CDR3 protein: CASRLGTGPNQPQHF

D gene: .
V gene: TRBV15
clone size: .
J gene: TRBJ1-5
CDR3 DNA: TGTGCCACCAGCAGAGCTGATACTAGCAATCAGCCCCAGCATTTT
CDR3 protein: CATSRADTSNQPQHF

D gene: .
V gene: TRBV7-8
clone size: many
J gene: TRBJ2-5
CDR3 DNA: TGTGCCAGCAGCACCGCGGACGGTTCGGAGACCCAGTACTTC
CDR3 protein: CASSTADGSETQYF

D gene: .
V gene: TRBV6-1
clone size: many
J gene: TRBJ1-1
CDR3 DNA: TGTGCCGGTTGGGACACTGAAGCTTTCTTT
CDR3 protein: CAGWDTEAFF

D gene: TRBD1
V gene: TRBV5-1
clone size: few
J gene: TRBJ2-7
CDR3 DNA: TGCGCCAGCTCTACAGGGGGCACTACATATCCGCAGTACTTC
CDR3 protein: CASSTGGTTYPQYF

D gene: TRBD1
V gene: TRBV18
clone size: .
J gene: TRBJ2-5
CDR3 DNA: TGTGCCAGCTCACCTCCGACAGGGATGATGGAGACCCAGTACTTC
CDR3 protein: CASSPPTGMMETQYF

D gene: TRBD2
V gene: TRBV3-1
clone size: few
J gene: TRBJ2-5
CDR3 DNA: TGTGCCAGCAGGCGGACTAGCCAGGAGACCCAGTACTTC
CDR3 protein: CASRRTSQETQYF

D gene: .
V gene: TRBV24-1
clone size: many
J gene: TRBJ1-1
CDR3 DNA: TGTGCCACCAGGAGTACGAACACTGAAGCTTTCTTT
CDR3 protein: CATRSTNTEAFF

D gene: .
V gene: TRBV11-2
clone size: many
J gene: TRBJ2-5
CDR3 DNA: TGTGCCAGCAGCTTAGTTTGGGGGAACGCGGAGACCCAGTACTTC
CDR3 protein: CASSLVWGNAETQYF

D gene: TRBD1
V gene: TRBV18
clone size: many
J gene: TRBJ1-1
CDR3 DNA: TGTGCCAGCTCAGCACGACAGGGAGGAGGCACTGAAGCTTTCTTT
CDR3 protein: CASSARQGGGTEAFF

D gene: TRBD1
V gene: TRBV11-2
clone size: .
J gene: TRBJ2-7
CDR3 DNA: TGTGCCAGCTGCTTCGGGACAGGGGGGAATTACGAGCAGTACTTC
CDR3 protein: CASCFGTGGNYEQYF

D gene: .
V gene: TRBV28
clone size: .
J gene: TRBJ1-2
CDR3 DNA: TGTGCCAGCAGTTTAGGTGGATTGGATCATGGCTACACCTTC
CDR3 protein: CASSLGGLDHGYTF

D gene: .
V gene: TRBV4-1
clone size: many
J gene: TRBJ2-7
CDR3 DNA: TGCGCCAGCAGCCAAGTGACAGCGAGCTCCTACGAGCAGTACTTC
CDR3 protein: CASSQVTASSYEQYF

D gene: .
V gene: TRBV10-3
clone size: many
J gene: TRBJ1-5
CDR3 DNA: TGTGCCATCAGTCAGGACAACAATCAGCCCCAGCATTTT
CDR3 protein: CAISQDNNQPQHF

D gene: .
V gene: TRBV6-1
clone size: many
J gene: TRBJ2-7
CDR3 DNA: TGTGCCAGCAGGAATCTAGCTCCCGAGCAGTACTTC
CDR3 protein: CASRNLAPEQYF

D gene: .
V gene: TRBV7-6
clone size: many
J gene: TRBJ2-2
CDR3 DNA: TGTGCCAGCAGCCGACGAGAGGGACGGGTCCGGGAGCTGTTTTTT
CDR3 protein: CASSRREGRVRELFF

D gene: .
V gene: TRBV27
clone size: many
J gene: TRBJ1-1
CDR3 DNA: TGTGCCAGCCATCAGGGGTTCCACACTGAAGCTTTCTTT
CDR3 protein: CASHQGFHTEAFF

D gene: .
V gene: TRBV6-5
clone size: .
J gene: TRBJ2-5
CDR3 DNA: TGTGCCAGCGGTTACAATCAGGGCTCTCAGAAGACCCAGTACTTC
CDR3 protein: CASGYNQGSQKTQYF

D gene: .
V gene: TRBV6-2/TRBV6-3
clone size: .
J gene: TRBJ1-5
CDR3 DNA: TGTGCCAGCAGTCCATTCCGGGACCGCGATCAGCCCCAGCATTTT
CDR3 protein: CASSPFRDRDQPQHF

D gene: .
V gene: TRBV9
clone size: many
J gene: TRBJ1-2
CDR3 DNA: TGTGCCAGCAGCGTCGGGACGTACAACTATGGCTACACCTTC
CDR3 protein: CASSVGTYNYGYTF

D gene: .
V gene: TRBV29-1
clone size: .
J gene: TRBJ2-5
CDR3 DNA: TGCAGCGTCCGGGAGCAGGTTGGGGAGACCCAGTACTTC
CDR3 protein: CSVREQVGETQYF

D gene: .
V gene: TRBV7-8
clone size: few
J gene: TRBJ1-6
CDR3 DNA: TGTGCCAGCAGCTTGGGGACGGGGACAAATTCACCCCTCCACTTT
CDR3 protein: CASSLGTGTNSPLHF

D gene: .
V gene: TRBV25-1
clone size: many
J gene: TRBJ2-5
CDR3 DNA: TGTGCCAGCAGTGAACAGGGACGGACAGAGACCCAGTACTTC
CDR3 protein: CASSEQGRTETQYF

D gene: TRBD1
V gene: TRBV3-1
clone size: few
J gene: TRBJ1-5
CDR3 DNA: TGTGCCAGCAGCCAAGGGAAAGGGGGCTCCCGGGGGAATCAGCCCCAGCATTTT
CDR3 protein: CASSQGKGGSRGNQPQHF

D gene: .
V gene: TRBV6-1
clone size: .
J gene: TRBJ2-2
CDR3 DNA: TGTGCCAGCAGGCCAGGGGTCGCGAACACCGGGGAGCTGTTTTTT
CDR3 protein: CASRPGVANTGELFF

D gene: .
V gene: TRBV28
clone size: few
J gene: TRBJ1-6
CDR3 DNA: TGTGCCAGCAGTTTAAACAGTTATAATTCACCCCTCCACTTT
CDR3 protein: CASSLNSYNSPLHF

D gene: .
V gene: TRBV24-1
clone size: .
J gene: TRBJ2-2
CDR3 DNA: TGTGCCACCAGTCGATCCAGTGCTAACACCGGGGAGCTGTTTTTT
CDR3 protein: CATSRSSANTGELFF